The 28 T cell receptor beta chains listed next were all sequenced from one sample in a study of blood T cell repertoires in COVID-19 (dated by TCRdb to 2018 to 2020). Libraries were made using the immunoSEQ multiplex PCR assay. Not all clones reach the TCRdb copy of this immuneACCESS table, which keeps in-frame sequences only. Checked studies attribute under half of the gap to unresolved V genes and leave the rest unexplained. Counted in this sample were a few hundred thousand clones; about 85% of them appeared once. The ten largest clones represent roughly 0.94% of the sample. The sequencing input was peripheral blood. These receptors were collected from a human donor with COVID-19, enrolled during active disease. The donor label of this sample is uncertain.

The J gene is TRBJ1-4, the V gene TRBV28; D possibly corresponds to TRBD1 (5 bases). The germline V and J ends were trimmed by 6 bases and 3 bases, with 17 bases remaining between them. The CDR3 totals 16 residues. Per germline, CDR1 MDHEN and CDR2 SYDVKM. The CDR3 DNA follows: TGTGCCAGCAGCCCCTGGGGGGACGGACCTAATGAAAAACTGTTTTTT. Its protein is CASSPWGDGPNEKLFF. Looking up the rest from reference TRBV28 and TRBJ1-4 gives the full variable domain: DVKVTQSSRYLVKRTGEKVFLECVQDMDHENMFWYRQDPGLGLRLIYFSYDVKMKEKGDIPEGYSVSREKKERFSLILESASTNQTSMYLCASSPWGDGPNEKLFFGSGTQLSVL.

This clone was detected only once. J is TRBJ2-5 and V is TRBV11-3; TRBD1 matches 11 bases. The CDR3 length is 15 residues. Germline lookup yields CDR1 SGHNT and CDR2 YENEEA. J lost 7 bases, V lost 5 bases, and 9 bases had no gene match. In DNA form, the CDR3 reads TGTGCCAGCAGCCCAGGGACAGGGGGGGAAGTGACCCAGTACTTC. Its translation: CASSPGTGGEVTQYF.

This clone was counted a few times. V gene TRBV6-5 combines with J gene TRBJ2-3, with 7 bases fitting TRBD2. Germline values: CDR1 MNHEY, CDR2 SVGAGI. J was trimmed by 8 bases and V by 5 bases; bases with no gene match: 10. This CDR3 spans 14 amino acids. This CDR3 reads CASSPSGIGGTQYF. CDR3 sequence (DNA): TGTGCCAGCAGTCCTAGCGGAATCGGCGGTACGCAGTATTTT.

In this sample, this clone turned up many times. The V gene is TRBV3-1 (or the pseudogene TRBV3-2), the J gene TRBJ1-4; 8 bases are shared with TRBD1. J gave up 7 bases and V 4 bases, and 8 bases lay outside the gene matches. The CDR3 runs to 15 residues. The germline V gene has CDR1 LGHDT and CDR2 YNNKEL (reference sequence). This CDR3 reads CASSPRGTGGEKLFF. DNA for the CDR3: TGTGCCAGCAGCCCCAGAGGGACAGGAGGTGAAAAACTGTTTTTT.

The CDR3 is CASSLEGPGSGNTIYF. CDR3 coding DNA: TGTGCCAGCAGCTTAGAAGGCCCAGGGTCTGGAAACACCATATATTTT. The J gene is TRBJ1-3, the V gene TRBV7-2; perhaps TRBD1 as D (5 bases). V was shortened by 1 base and J by 1 base, with 11 bases between the two germline ends. Germline V gene sequence: CDR1 SGHTA, CDR2 FQGNSA. The CDR3 is 16 amino acids.

The V and J genes are TRBV4-3 and TRBJ1-4, with D tentatively TRBD1 (5 bases). This CDR3 region has 15 residues. Germline V gene lookup returns CDR1 LGHNA and CDR2 YSLEER. Trimming cost V 2 bases and J 7 bases, with 14 bases left between them. The CDR3, as DNA: TGCGCCAGCAGCCAAACCCAGGGACTTTCTGAAAAACTGTTTTTT. This gives the protein CASSQTQGLSEKLFF.

J is TRBJ1-1 and V is TRBV28; D may be TRBD1 (5 bases). Trimming pared 3 bases from V and 5 bases from J, leaving 13 bases between. Germline CDR1 reads MDHEN; CDR2 reads SYDVKM. The CDR3 consists of 14 residues. The CDR3 nucleotides are TGTGCCAGCAGTTTGGCAGGGAGGGCGACTGAAGCTTTCTTT. Protein: CASSLAGRATEAFF.

This clone was seen a few times. The CDR3 DNA reads TGTGCCAGCAGCTTAGGTTCGCCAGGGGTGAATGAGCAGTTCTTC. Protein: CASSLGSPGVNEQFF. The chain couples TRBV7-2 to TRBJ2-1; D may be TRBD1 (6 bases). The germline CDR1 and CDR2 sequences are SGHTA and FQGNSA. The CDR3 is 15 amino acids. V lost 1 base and J 7 bases, leaving 14 bases between the germline ends. Looking up the rest from reference TRBV7-2 and TRBJ2-1 gives the full variable domain: GAGVSQSPSNKVTEKGKDVELRCDPISGHTALYWYRQSLGQGLEFLIYFQGNSAPDKSGLPSDRFSAERTGGSVSTLTIQRTQQEDSAVYLCASSLGSPGVNEQFFGPGTRLTVL.

This clone appeared once. V gene TRBV27 combines with J gene TRBJ2-5, with D maybe TRBD2 (5 bases). The V end lost 5 bases, the J end lost 3 bases, and 7 bases lay between the germline ends. Per the germline V gene, CDR1 is MNHEY and CDR2 is SMNVEV (reference sequence). This CDR3 is 12 amino acids long. Here the CDR3 DNA reads TGTGCCAGCAGTATGACTAAAGAGACCCAGTACTTC. It encodes CASSMTKETQYF.

The rearrangement links TRBV28 to TRBJ2-1; 11 bases are a match to TRBD2. The CDR3 is 16 residues long. V shed 5 bases and J 8 bases; nucleotides not matched to a gene: 11. The germline V gene encodes CDR1 MDHEN and CDR2 SYDVKM. CDR3 region: CASSTRLAGTRYEQFF. As DNA, the CDR3 is TGTGCCAGCAGTACCCGACTAGCGGGAACGAGGTATGAGCAGTTCTTC.

This chain uses TRBV3-1 (or the pseudogene TRBV3-2) with TRBJ2-5; 11 bases are a match to TRBD2. With V trimmed by 4 bases and J by 5 bases, 9 bases remained unmatched. Germline V gene lookup returns CDR1 LGHDT and CDR2 YNNKEL (reference sequence). The CDR3 spans 16 residues. The CDR3 nucleotides are TGTGCCAGCAGCCGGGTCACTAGCGGGAGAACGGAGACCCAGTACTTC. This sequence encodes CASSRVTSGRTETQYF.

The chain uses TRBV9 and TRBJ2-2; the match to TRBD2 covers 8 bases. The CDR3 has 16 residues. Germline lookup yields CDR1 SGDLS and CDR2 YYNGEE. V shed 3 bases and J 3 bases; nucleotides not matched to a gene: 7. The CDR3 DNA sequence: TGTGCCAGCAGCGCCCCGGGAGGGTCGGACACCGGGGAGCTGTTTTTT. This codes for CASSAPGGSDTGELFF.

The genes are TRBV5-4 and TRBJ1-1; TRBD1 matches 11 bases. CDR1 and CDR2 (germline): SGHNT, YYREEE (reference sequence). The CDR3 is 17 amino acids. J was trimmed by 0 bases and V by 3 bases; bases with no gene match: 7. CDR3 coding DNA: TGTGCCAGCAGCTGGACAGGGGGCATCGTAATGAACACTGAAGCTTTCTTT. This codes for CASSWTGGIVMNTEAFF.

This chain uses TRBV5-5 with TRBJ2-1, with a possible D match to TRBD2 (6 bases). The CDR3 extends over 16 amino acids. From germline, CDR1 is SGHKS and CDR2 YYEKEE (reference sequence). The V end lost 4 bases, the J end lost 0 bases, and 14 bases lay between the germline ends. The CDR3 region is CASSPLSGSSYNEQFF. The DNA of the CDR3 is TGTGCCAGCAGCCCCCTTAGCGGTAGCTCCTACAATGAGCAGTTCTTC.

V gene TRBV7-6 combines with J gene TRBJ2-7, with TRBD2 matching over 10 bases. Germline trimming cut 5 bases from V and 1 base from J; bases unmatched to any gene: 5. The germline CDR1 and CDR2 sequences are SGHVS and FNYEAQ. CDR3 size: 15 residues. The CDR3 reads CASSQRTSGSYEQYF. The CDR3 nucleotides are TGTGCCAGCAGCCAGAGGACTAGCGGTTCCTACGAGCAGTACTTC.

The rearrangement joins TRBV5-8 to TRBJ2-7, with 15 bases lining up with TRBD2. The CDR3 has 15 amino acids. CDR1 is SGHTS and CDR2 is YDEGEE in the germline V gene. V shed 3 bases, J shed 2 bases, and the junction held 0 bases outside the gene matches. This chain's CDR3 is CASSWTSGRAYEQYF. CDR3 coding DNA: TGTGCCAGCAGCTGGACTAGCGGGAGGGCCTACGAGCAGTACTTC.

The chain links TRBV6-6 to TRBJ1-4; possible D gene TRBD1, 5 bases. Germline values: CDR1 MNHNY, CDR2 SVGAGI (reference sequence). V was pared by 6 bases and J by 4 bases, with 12 bases between. The CDR3 sequence is 14 residues long. The CDR3 here is CASRSGPDNEKLFF. In DNA, the CDR3 is TGTGCCAGCAGATCAGGGCCAGATAATGAAAAACTGTTTTTT.

The genes are TRBV7-2 and TRBJ2-1; 11 bases map to TRBD2. V lost 1 base and J lost 3; bases outside the gene matches: 5. The CDR3 totals 17 residues. Germline values: CDR1 SGHTA, CDR2 FQGNSA. CDR3 sequence: CASSLEATSGIYNEQFF. As DNA, the CDR3 is TGTGCCAGCAGCTTAGAGGCGACTAGCGGGATCTACAATGAGCAGTTCTTC.

This rearrangement joins TRBV6-5 to TRBJ1-1, with TRBD1 matching 7 bases. The germline V gene encodes CDR1 MNHEY and CDR2 SVGAGI. This CDR3 has 13 amino acids. The J segment lost 4 bases and the V segment lost 11 bases, leaving 10 bases of the junction unmatched. CDR3 in amino acids: CAVQGGAVTEAFF. In nucleotides, the CDR3 is TGTGCCGTCCAGGGGGGAGCGGTCACTGAAGCTTTCTTT.

This sequence joins TRBV28 and TRBJ2-1; 8 bases are shared with TRBD2. CDR1 and CDR2 from the germline V gene are MDHEN and SYDVKM. The CDR3 runs 14 residues. The ends lost 2 bases at V and 9 bases at J; junction bases unmatched: 6. The CDR3 is CASSLAGGSGEQFF. The CDR3 DNA reads TGTGCCAGCAGTTTAGCGGGAGGATCGGGTGAGCAGTTCTTC. Based on the CDR3 plus reference TRBV28 and TRBJ2-1, the full variable domain is DVKVTQSSRYLVKRTGEKVFLECVQDMDHENMFWYRQDPGLGLRLIYFSYDVKMKEKGDIPEGYSVSREKKERFSLILESASTNQTSMYLCASSLAGGSGEQFFGPGTRLTVL.

In this sample, this clone turned up once. The V gene is TRBV27, the J gene TRBJ2-2, with 10 positions matching TRBD1. The V gene end was trimmed by 7 bases and the J gene end by 1 base; junction bases not matched to a gene: 3. This CDR3 contains 15 residues. Germline V gene sequence: CDR1 MNHEY, CDR2 SMNVEV (reference sequence). Written as DNA, the CDR3 is TGTGCCAGCACCAGGGACAGGGGGAACACCGGGGAGCTGTTTTTT. Protein sequence: CASTRDRGNTGELFF.

In nucleotides, the CDR3 is TGTGCCAGCACGGGGGGGGTGAACACTGAAGCTTTCTTT. Translation: CASTGGVNTEAFF. The rearrangement joins TRBV27 to TRBJ1-1, with a tentative D call TRBD1 (5 bases). Trimming removed 7 bases at V and 0 bases at J, with 9 bases between. This CDR3 contains 13 residues. CDR1 MNHEY and CDR2 SMNVEV come from the germline V gene (reference sequence).

V usage is TRBV4-3 and J usage is TRBJ2-1; TRBD1 aligns across 9 bases. The trim removed 6 bases at V and 5 bases at J, leaving 8 bases unmatched. This CDR3 has 15 amino acids. The germline CDR1 and CDR2 sequences are LGHNA and YSLEER. The CDR3 is CASRPGTGNHNEQFF. CDR3 nucleotide sequence: TGCGCCAGCAGACCCGGGACAGGGAACCACAATGAGCAGTTCTTC.

The rearrangement uses TRBV11-2 and TRBJ2-4; 12 bases agree with TRBD1. Germline V lookup: CDR1 SGHAT, CDR2 FQNNGV. The ends lost 5 bases at V and 0 bases at J; junction bases unmatched: 11. CDR3 length: 19 residues. CDR3 sequence: CASSPGQGARRLAKNIQYF. The CDR3 bases are TGTGCCAGCAGCCCGGGACAGGGGGCAAGAAGATTAGCCAAAAACATTCAGTACTTC.

The chain is built from TRBV7-9 and TRBJ1-1, with 7 nucleotides matching TRBD1. J was trimmed by 4 bases and V by 5 bases; bases with no gene match: 7. Germline CDR1 SEHNR, CDR2 FQNEAQ (reference sequence). CDR3 length equals 14 residues. The CDR3 loop reads CASSKDRSVTEAFF. CDR3 nucleotides: TGTGCCAGCAGCAAGGACAGGAGTGTCACTGAAGCTTTCTTT.

The chain joins TRBV27 to TRBJ1-5; tentatively, D is TRBD1 (5 bases). The CDR3 spans 15 residues. V lost 6 bases and J 4 bases, leaving 16 bases between the germline ends. CDR1 and CDR2 (germline): MNHEY, SMNVEV (reference sequence). CDR3 nucleotides: TGTGCCAGCAGAGCGGGACTAGGGGTAAATCAGCCCCAGCATTTT. It translates to CASRAGLGVNQPQHF.

This clone was seen just once. This chain connects TRBV28 to TRBJ2-7; 12 nucleotides line up with TRBD2. This CDR3 comprises 16 residues. In germline, CDR1 is MDHEN, CDR2 SYDVKM. The V gene end was trimmed by 5 bases and the J gene end by 7 bases; junction bases not matched to a gene: 12. CDR3 amino acids: CASSAPGLAGPREQYF. The CDR3 DNA reads TGTGCCAGCAGTGCACCGGGACTAGCGGGCCCTCGAGAGCAGTACTTC.

The rearrangement uses TRBV3-1 (or the pseudogene TRBV3-2) and TRBJ1-4, with 7 nucleotides matching TRBD1. This CDR3 is 16 amino acids long. Germline CDR1 LGHDT, CDR2 YNNKEL (reference sequence). V shed 1 base and J 8 bases; nucleotides not matched to a gene: 10. CDR3 sequence: CASSQGPQGVWEKLFF. The DNA for the CDR3 is TGTGCCAGCAGCCAAGGACCCCAGGGGGTATGGGAAAAACTGTTTTTT.